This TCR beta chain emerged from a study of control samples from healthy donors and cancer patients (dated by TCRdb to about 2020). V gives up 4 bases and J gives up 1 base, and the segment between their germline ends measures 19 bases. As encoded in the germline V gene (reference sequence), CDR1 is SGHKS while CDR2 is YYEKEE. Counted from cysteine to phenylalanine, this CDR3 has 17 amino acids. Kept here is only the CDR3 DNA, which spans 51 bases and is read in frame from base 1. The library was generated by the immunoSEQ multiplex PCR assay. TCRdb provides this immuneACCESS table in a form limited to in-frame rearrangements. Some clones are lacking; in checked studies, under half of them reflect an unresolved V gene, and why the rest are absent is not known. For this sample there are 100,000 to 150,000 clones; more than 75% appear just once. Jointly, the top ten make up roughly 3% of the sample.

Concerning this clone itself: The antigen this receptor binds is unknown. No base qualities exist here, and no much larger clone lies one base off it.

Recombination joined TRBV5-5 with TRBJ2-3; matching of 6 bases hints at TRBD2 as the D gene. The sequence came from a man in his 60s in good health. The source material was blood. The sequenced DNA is TGTGCCAGCAGCCTTCTAGCGCTACTAGTCGGCACAGATACGCAGTATTTT. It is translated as CASSLLALLVGTDTQYF.